These T cell receptor beta chains were read from a single sample in a study of shared clonotypes between healthy human individuals. The data were produced by immunoSEQ multiplex PCR, yet TCRdb's version contains in-frame clones alone and is incomplete. The sample consists of 2 million to 2.5 million clones, 90% to 95% of them appearing once. Sequencing was done on a sample of naive CD4+ T cells from PBMCs. The source of these receptors is a man in his late teens or twenties in good health. Some clones in this sample may be carry-over from other donors' samples. The CDR3 runs from the conserved cysteine through the conserved F or W. D genes are given only for firm matches. The listing skips clone size in some rows; elsewhere it reads once, few, many or a size class.

TRBV2	.	.	TRBJ2-7	CASGTLNEQYF	TGTGCCAGCGGGACTCTAAACGAGCAGTACTTC
TRBV11-2	once	.	TRBJ2-7	CASSLVRSTGEQYF	TGTGCCAGCAGCTTAGTGCGGAGCACTGGCGAGCAGTACTTC
TRBV18	.	TRBD1	TRBJ2-5	CASSPGTGSRETQYF	TGTGCCAGCTCACCTGGGACAGGGAGTCGGGAGACCCAGTACTTC
TRBV7-3	.	.	TRBJ1-4	CASSQGPNEKLFF	TGTGCCAGCAGCCAGGGACCTAATGAAAAACTGTTTTTT
TRBV5-1	.	.	TRBJ1-2	CASSSGSFGYGYTF	TGCGCCAGCAGCTCGGGTTCTTTCGGCTATGGCTACACCTTC
TRBV5-1	.	.	TRBJ2-5	CASSLATGSGETQYF	TGCGCCAGCAGCTTGGCAACCGGTTCGGGGGAGACCCAGTACTTC
TRBV28	.	.	TRBJ1-1	CASSLGYGGGTEAFF	TGTGCCAGCAGTTTGGGGTATGGAGGGGGCACTGAAGCTTTCTTT
TRBV9	.	TRBD1	TRBJ2-1	CASSGYRPTGAHNEQFF	TGTGCCAGCAGCGGATACCGACCGACAGGGGCCCACAATGAGCAGTTCTTC
TRBV4-2	.	TRBD2	TRBJ2-2	CASSRELAGTNTGELFF	TGTGCCAGCAGCCGCGAGCTAGCGGGGACCAACACCGGGGAGCTGTTTTTT
TRBV9	.	.	TRBJ1-2	CASSVEGGYGYTF	TGTGCCAGCAGCGTAGAAGGGGGATACGGCTACACCTTC
TRBV7-9	.	TRBD2	TRBJ2-1	CASSWGLAGGGRYNEQFF	TGTGCCAGCAGCTGGGGACTAGCGGGAGGCGGCAGGTACAATGAGCAGTTCTTC
TRBV7-9	.	.	TRBJ2-5	CASSPLTGETQYF	TGTGCCAGCAGCCCCTTGACGGGAGAGACCCAGTACTTC
TRBV5-6	.	TRBD2	TRBJ2-1	CASSGTSAKGEQFF	TGTGCCAGCAGCGGGACTAGCGCCAAGGGTGAGCAGTTCTTC
TRBV7-9	.	.	TRBJ1-5	CASSPQGNQPQHF	TGTGCCAGCAGCCCGCAGGGAAATCAGCCCCAGCATTTT
TRBV5-6	once	.	TRBJ1-1	CASSPRDRIYTEAFF	TGTGCCAGCAGCCCGCGCGACAGAATTTACACTGAAGCTTTCTTT
TRBV5-6	.	.	TRBJ1-4	CASSLTGGEKLFF	TGTGCCAGCAGCTTGACGGGTGGTGAAAAACTGTTTTTT
TRBV7-3	.	.	TRBJ2-5	CASSFGGETQYF	TGTGCCAGCAGCTTTGGGGGAGAGACCCAGTACTTC
TRBV9	.	.	TRBJ2-1	CASSTRSEQFF	TGTGCCAGCAGTACCCGTAGTGAGCAGTTCTTC
TRBV11-2	.	TRBD2	TRBJ2-3	CASSSTSGSLDTQYF	TGTGCCAGCAGCTCGACTAGCGGGAGCTTAGATACGCAGTATTTT
TRBV6-5	.	TRBD1	TRBJ1-5	CASSRDRAVQPQHF	TGTGCCAGCAGTCGGGACAGGGCGGTTCAGCCCCAGCATTTT
TRBV6-5	.	TRBD1	TRBJ1-3	CASSVNRGTGNTIYF	TGTGCCAGCAGTGTAAACAGGGGAACTGGAAACACCATATATTTT
TRBV10-3	.	.	TRBJ2-2	CAISEYSSNTGELFF	TGTGCCATCAGTGAGTACAGCTCGAACACCGGGGAGCTGTTTTTT
TRBV7-8	.	.	TRBJ1-1	CASSLGQAVIAAFF	TGTGCCAGCAGCTTAGGGCAGGCCGTAATAGCAGCTTTCTTT
TRBV30	.	.	TRBJ2-7	CAWSSQPYEQYF	TGTGCCTGGAGTTCACAGCCCTACGAGCAGTACTTC
TRBV9	.	TRBD1	TRBJ1-2	CASSGQGDYGYTF	TGTGCCAGCAGCGGACAGGGGGACTATGGCTACACCTTC
TRBV5-1	.	.	TRBJ2-6	CASSLEDNSGANVLTF	TGCGCCAGCAGCTTGGAAGACAACTCTGGGGCCAACGTCCTGACTTTC
TRBV11-2	.	.	TRBJ1-5	CAGSAQGGTNQPQHF	TGTGCCGGCAGCGCCCAGGGAGGGACCAACCAGCCCCAGCATTTT
TRBV7-2	.	.	TRBJ2-7	CASSLAGSNYEQYF	TGTGCCAGCAGCTTAGCGGGTTCCAATTACGAGCAGTACTTC
TRBV4-1	.	TRBD2	TRBJ2-1	CASSQNRGGLAFFDEQFF	TGCGCCAGCAGCCAAAATCGGGGGGGACTAGCTTTTTTCGATGAGCAGTTCTTC
TRBV6-5	.	.	TRBJ2-7	CASSYRPGGPYEQYF	TGTGCCAGCAGTTACCGGCCTGGGGGTCCCTACGAGCAGTACTTC
TRBV7-9	.	.	TRBJ2-7	CASSSQSPGGLYEQYF	TGTGCCAGCAGCTCACAATCCCCAGGGGGACTGTACGAGCAGTACTTC
TRBV5-1	.	TRBD2	TRBJ2-7	CASSGEGFYEQYF	TGCGCCAGTTCGGGGGAGGGTTTCTACGAGCAGTACTTC
TRBV7-9	.	.	TRBJ2-7	CASSSRVTGFSYEQYF	TGTGCCAGCAGCTCGAGAGTCACAGGGTTCTCCTACGAGCAGTACTTC
TRBV27	once	.	TRBJ1-1	CASSPRGYTEAFF	TGTGCCAGCAGTCCCAGAGGGTACACTGAAGCTTTCTTT
TRBV4-3	.	.	TRBJ2-3	CASSQESSTDTQYF	TGCGCCAGCAGCCAAGAATCGAGCACAGATACGCAGTATTTT
TRBV11-1	.	TRBD2	TRBJ2-7	CASSRRAGVISYEQYF	TGTGCCAGCAGCCGGAGGGCGGGAGTAATCTCCTACGAGCAGTACTTC
TRBV11-2	.	TRBD2	TRBJ2-1	CASSLAGTTLEQFF	TGTGCCAGCAGCTTAGCCGGGACTACCCTCGAGCAGTTCTTC
TRBV6-5	.	TRBD2	TRBJ2-1	CASRGLAGNNEQFF	TGTGCCAGCAGGGGACTAGCGGGGAACAATGAGCAGTTCTTC
TRBV10-3	.	TRBD1	TRBJ2-3	CAISDRVALPDTQYF	TGTGCCATCTCAGACAGGGTAGCTTTGCCAGATACGCAGTATTTT
TRBV7-9	.	TRBD2	TRBJ2-5	CASSYSGRAIETQYF	TGTGCCAGCAGCTATAGCGGGAGGGCCATAGAGACCCAGTACTTC
TRBV28	once	TRBD1	TRBJ1-4	CAITAGTGNEKLFF	TGTGCCATCACCGCCGGGACAGGGAACGAAAAACTGTTTTTT
TRBV5-1	.	.	TRBJ2-3	CASGMPESTDTQYF	TGCGCCAGCGGGATGCCTGAAAGCACAGATACGCAGTATTTT
TRBV6-1	.	TRBD1	TRBJ1-1	CASSVDREGNTEAFF	TGTGCCAGCAGCGTTGACAGGGAGGGGAACACTGAAGCTTTCTTT
TRBV2	.	.	TRBJ2-7	CASSESSAGRDYEQYF	TGTGCCAGCAGTGAAAGCTCGGCAGGGAGAGACTACGAGCAGTACTTC
TRBV9	.	.	TRBJ2-1	CASSADAYNEQFF	TGTGCCAGCAGCGCTGACGCGTACAATGAGCAGTTCTTC
TRBV11-2	.	.	TRBJ2-5	CASSPSRQETQYF	TGTGCCAGCAGCCCTAGTCGCCAAGAGACCCAGTACTTC
TRBV6-5	.	.	TRBJ2-7	CASSYDSNRVEQYF	TGTGCCAGCAGTTATGATTCAAACCGTGTCGAGCAGTACTTC
TRBV29-1	.	.	TRBJ2-7	CSVVSSWQYDEQYF	TGCAGCGTTGTGTCAAGTTGGCAGTATGACGAGCAGTACTTC
TRBV10-3	.	.	TRBJ2-5	CAISVVRGETQYF	TGTGCCATCTCTGTGGTTAGAGGTGAGACCCAGTACTTC
TRBV5-4	.	.	TRBJ2-1	CAGRLDSYNEQFF	TGTGCCGGCAGACTAGACTCCTACAATGAGCAGTTCTTC
TRBV5-1	.	.	TRBJ1-4	CASSREEGPREKLFF	TGCGCCAGCAGTCGGGAGGAGGGCCCAAGGGAAAAACTGTTTTTT
TRBV11-2	.	.	TRBJ2-3	CASSLRVTDTQYF	TGTGCCAGCAGCTTGAGAGTAACAGATACGCAGTATTTT
TRBV4-1	.	TRBD2	TRBJ2-1	CASRRTLAGGGNNEQFF	TGCGCCAGCAGGCGAACCTTAGCGGGAGGGGGGAACAATGAGCAGTTCTTC
TRBV9	.	.	TRBJ1-1	CASSVGSRGDTEAFF	TGTGCCAGCAGCGTAGGCTCAAGGGGTGACACTGAAGCTTTCTTT
TRBV18	.	.	TRBJ1-2	CASSRERTYFHGYTF	TGTGCCAGCTCACGAGAGCGGACATACTTCCATGGCTACACCTTC
TRBV7-2	.	.	TRBJ2-1	CASSGRWAVSYNEQFF	TGTGCCAGCAGCGGGCGTTGGGCGGTCTCCTACAATGAGCAGTTCTTC
TRBV11-1	.	.	TRBJ2-3	CASSPLPSTDTQYF	TGTGCCAGCAGCCCACTACCTAGCACAGATACGCAGTATTTT
TRBV28	.	TRBD2	TRBJ2-3	CASSLTSGVSTDTQYF	TGTGCCAGCAGTCTCACTAGCGGGGTTAGCACAGATACGCAGTATTTT
TRBV10-3	once	.	TRBJ2-3	CAISAGTGVTDTQYF	TGTGCCATCAGTGCCGGGACTGGAGTTACAGATACGCAGTATTTT